The clone carrying this TCR beta chain came up once. Its antigen is as yet unknown. Donors consisted of healthy bone marrow donors. This CDR3 contains 16 residues. Trimming pared 3 bases from V and 2 bases from J, leaving 17 bases between. The germline V gene has CDR1 MNHNS and CDR2 SASEGT. The primer mix had 60 Vbeta and 13 Jbeta primers. TCRdb keeps only in-frame clones here, not all; method: immunoSEQ multiplex PCR. The data hold more than 200,000 clones, with nearly 80% observed a single time. This record comes from a study of cytomegalovirus exposure and HLA in healthy donors. Study-wide results and caveats: Sequencing artifact likely explains a cluster of highly shared sequence variants. Within an earlier analysis, most TCR beta V segments proved productive either about 90% or about 30% of the time.

V and J are TRBV6-1 and TRBJ2-7; a possible D gene is TRBD1 (6 bases). This clonotype was obtained from a male donor in good health and CMV-seronegative. Input material: PBMCs. For the CDR3, the DNA is TGTGCCAGCAGTGACCCTTGGGACAAGGCCACCTACGAGCAGTACTTC. Translating gives CASSDPWDKATYEQYF.